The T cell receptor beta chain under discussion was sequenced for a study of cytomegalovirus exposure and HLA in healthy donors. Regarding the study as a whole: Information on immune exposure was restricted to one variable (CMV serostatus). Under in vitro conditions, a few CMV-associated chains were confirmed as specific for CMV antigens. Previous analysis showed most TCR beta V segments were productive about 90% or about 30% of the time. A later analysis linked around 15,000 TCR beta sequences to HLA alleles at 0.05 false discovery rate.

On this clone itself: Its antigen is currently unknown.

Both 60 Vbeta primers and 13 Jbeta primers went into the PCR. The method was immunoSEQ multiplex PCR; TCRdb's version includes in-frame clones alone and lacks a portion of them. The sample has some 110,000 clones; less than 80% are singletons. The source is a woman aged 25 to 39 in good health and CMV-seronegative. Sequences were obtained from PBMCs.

The CDR3 sequence: CSVDEGGTDTQYF. CDR3 DNA sequence: TGCAGCGTTGATGAGGGTGGGACAGATACGCAGTATTTT. The V gene is TRBV29-1, the J gene TRBJ2-3; D may be TRBD2 (5 bases). Between the trimmed V and J ends, which lost 3 bases and 3 bases, there was a span of 10 bases. This CDR3 is 13 amino acids long. CDR1 and CDR2 (germline): SQVTM, ANQGSEA.